Each of the 16 T cell receptor beta chains below was sequenced from the same sample in a study of monozygotic twins with inflammatory bowel disease. TCRdb derives one entry per CDR3 protein from the 5' RACE reads, leaving out DNA. Its listing shows 150,000 to 200,000 distinct CDR3 sequences. The sample comprised blood. These receptor sequences come from a human donor with ulcerative colitis or Crohn's disease, or a healthy co-twin of an affected twin (not recorded which).

The chain carries TRBV9 and TRBJ1-2; TCRdb calls TRBD1, which cannot be checked without DNA. The CDR3 totals 12 residues. The germline V gene encodes CDR1 SGDLS and CDR2 YYNGEE. CDR3 in amino acids: CASTRTRYGYTF.

The chain joins TRBV7-9 to TRBJ2-7; the TRBD1 assignment by TCRdb is unverifiable without DNA. CDR3 size: 13 residues. CDR1 is SEHNR and CDR2 is FQNEAQ in the germline V gene (reference sequence). The CDR3 protein is CASRSGQAVEQYF.

V is TRBV12-3 or TRBV12-4 and J is TRBJ2-7; without DNA, the TCRdb call of TRBD1 cannot be checked. This CDR3 contains 15 residues. The CDR3 sequence is CASSFGGASSYEQYF.

The chain carries TRBV5-1 and TRBJ2-1; without DNA, the TCRdb call of TRBD1 cannot be checked. Per germline, CDR1 SGHRS and CDR2 YFSETQ. CDR3 length: 13 amino acids. The CDR3 spells CASSLSPGNEQFF.

V and J are TRBV7-8 and TRBJ2-2; the TRBD2 assignment by TCRdb is unverifiable without DNA. Looked up from germline, CDR1 is SGHVS and CDR2 is FQNEAQ. This CDR3 region has 17 residues. The CDR3 region is CASSFPGTSGTTGELFF.

This chain joins TRBV7-9 and TRBJ1-2; TCRdb indicates TRBD1, and absent DNA this call remains unverified. The length of the CDR3 is 14 residues. Germline-derived CDR1 and CDR2 are SEHNR and FQNEAQ (reference sequence). The CDR3 protein is CASSLAEQVAVGTF.

This chain uses TRBV5-1 with TRBJ1-2. The CDR3 is made up of 16 amino acids. Germline V gene data show CDR1 as SGHRS and CDR2 as YFSETQ. The CDR3 here is CASILPPPGSSGGYTF. Full variable domain (missing parts from reference TRBV5-1 and TRBJ1-2): KAGVTQTPRYLIKTRGQQVTLSCSPISGHRSVSWYQQTPGQGLQFLFEYFSETQRNKGNFPGRFSGRQFSNSRSEMNVSTLELGDSALYLCASILPPPGSSGGYTFGSGTRLTVV.

This sequence joins TRBV29-1 and TRBJ2-7; with no DNA, the TCRdb D assignment of TRBD2 cannot be verified. This CDR3 has 13 residues. The germline V gene has CDR1 SQVTM and CDR2 ANQGSEA. The CDR3 here is CSYGLADSYEQYF.

The V gene is TRBV28, the J gene TRBJ1-2. The CDR3 has 11 residues. CDR1 and CDR2 from the germline V gene are MDHEN and SYDVKM. CDR3 in amino acids: CASGPLYGYTF.

The chain employs TRBV5-6 and TRBJ2-3. Germline loops: CDR1 SGHDT, CDR2 YYEEEE. The CDR3 totals 13 residues. This CDR3 reads CASSLGRADTQYF.

The chain uses TRBV11-2 and TRBJ1-2; without DNA, the TCRdb call of TRBD1 cannot be checked. CDR1 is SGHAT and CDR2 is FQNNGV in the germline V gene. The CDR3 is 16 residues long. This CDR3 reads CASSSIRTGSNYGYTF. Together with reference TRBV11-2 and TRBJ1-2, the CDR3 gives the full variable domain: EAGVAQSPRYKIIEKRQSVAFWCNPISGHATLYWYQQILGQGPKLLIQFQNNGVVDDSQLPKDRFSAERLKGVDSTLKIQPAKLEDSAVYLCASSSIRTGSNYGYTFGSGTRLTVV.

This chain joins TRBV5-1 and TRBJ2-1. This CDR3 is 15 amino acids long. The germline CDR1 and CDR2 sequences are SGHRS and YFSETQ. This chain's CDR3 is CASSLVSYSYNEQFF.

The chain joins TRBV10-3 to TRBJ2-2. Germline CDR1 and CDR2: ENHRY and SYGVKD. CDR3 size: 13 residues. The CDR3 spells CAISESGSGELFF.

CDR3 in amino acids: CASSYRDSNTDTQYF. The gene calls are TRBV6-5 and TRBJ2-3; TCRdb proposes TRBD1, but this gene call is untestable without DNA. This CDR3 has 15 residues. Germline CDR1 reads MNHEY; CDR2 reads SVGAGI.

The genes are TRBV19 and TRBJ1-5; the TRBD1 assignment by TCRdb is unverifiable without DNA. CDR1 and CDR2 from the germline V gene are LNHDA and SQIVND (reference sequence). CDR3 length equals 15 residues. The chain's CDR3 is CASHPTGDRHQPQHF.

This chain uses TRBV7-8 with TRBJ2-3; TCRdb calls TRBD1, which cannot be checked without DNA. The CDR3 has 17 amino acids. CDR1 is SGHVS, CDR2 FQNEAQ, per germline. CDR3 in amino acids: CASSSPDTTGLRGTQYF.